The clone carrying this T cell receptor beta chain appeared once. These data belong to a study of PD-L1 blockade in urothelial cancer. Turning to the study itself: The authors examined blood 3 weeks (second dose) and 6 weeks after treatment start. Median T cell yield per blood sample was 110,000 to 150,000 cells.

Trimming cost V 0 bases and J 4 bases, with 23 bases left between them. Germline CDR1 and CDR2: SGHRS and YFSETQ. CDR3 length: 18 amino acids. Produced via immunoSEQ multiplex PCR; TCRdb's table is partial and in-frame only. This sample yields under 100,000 clones, of which roughly 89% are seen a single time; under 2% belongs to the top ten. Regarding time point: pretreatment peripheral blood. The J gene is TRBJ2-7, the V gene TRBV5-1; tentative D call: TRBD2 (5 bases). This sample comprised PBMCs, obtained around atezolizumab (anti-PD-L1) treatment. The receptor's source is a man aged 60 to 75 with urothelial cancer. The CDR3 sequence: CASSLGPSQRLYRYEQYF. The DNA of the CDR3 is TGCGCCAGCAGCTTGGGCCCTTCGCAGCGACTATATCGTTACGAGCAGTACTTC.